A selection of T cell receptor beta chains follows, all from one sample in a study of CD8 T cells in ankylosing spondylitis. TCRdb re-derived calls from the 5' RACE reads in MiXCR, one entry per CDR3 protein. The sample has about 320,000 distinct CDR3 sequences; 11% are singletons. The sequencing sample was made of blood, either unsorted or a sorted T cell fraction (not recorded which). Source of these receptors: a female donor with ankylosing spondylitis or in good health (not recorded which). Both conserved end residues are part of each CDR3. The order of the fields is CDR3 protein, V gene, J gene.

CDR3: CASSLGVGAKNIQYF
V: TRBV5-1
J: TRBJ2-4

CDR3: CASRTQLAGGLETQYF
V: TRBV7-9
J: TRBJ2-5

CDR3: CASSPSRGQGVNSPLHF
V: TRBV5-8
J: TRBJ1-6

CDR3: CASTHSSNQPQHF
V: TRBV6-2/TRBV6-3
J: TRBJ1-5

CDR3: CASSKDEETQYF
V: TRBV5-1
J: TRBJ2-5

CDR3: CASSHTGTRNSYNSPLHF
V: TRBV3-1
J: TRBJ1-6

CDR3: CSAPQGFGNQPQHF
V: TRBV20-1
J: TRBJ1-5

CDR3: CASSYRLVTGGPYNEQFF
V: TRBV6-5
J: TRBJ2-1

CDR3: CASSLAFGYGYTF
V: TRBV5-1
J: TRBJ1-2

CDR3: CASSQVQGNYEQYF
V: TRBV3-1
J: TRBJ2-7

CDR3: CSATLTYEQYF
V: TRBV20-1
J: TRBJ2-7

CDR3: CSVPVSPTKAFF
V: TRBV29-1
J: TRBJ1-1

CDR3: CSVESGRSYNEQFF
V: TRBV29-1
J: TRBJ2-1

CDR3: CASSLAGRQYF
V: TRBV5-1
J: TRBJ2-5

CDR3: CASSRQGPTGYEQYF
V: TRBV5-6
J: TRBJ2-7

CDR3: CASSRSTQGSYEQYF
V: TRBV6-1
J: TRBJ2-7

CDR3: CASSLYTGIQETQYF
V: TRBV5-1
J: TRBJ2-5

CDR3: CATSGSVTGEQYF
V: TRBV24-1
J: TRBJ2-7

CDR3: CASSSGGGPDTEAFF
V: TRBV12-3/TRBV12-4
J: TRBJ1-1

CDR3: CSVEDSFVRSNNYGYTF
V: TRBV29-1
J: TRBJ1-2